This TCR beta chain derives from a study of CD8 T cells in ankylosing spondylitis. Study findings and constraints: Peripheral blood held disease-linked clones only at relatively low frequency, and these were CD8+.

About this clonotype: Its target is not known.

Quantitative 5'-RACE with molecular barcodes was used to make the TCR beta libraries. One entry per CDR3 protein, called by TCRdb with MiXCR from the 5' RACE reads. The repertoire consists of 150,000 to 200,000 distinct CDR3 sequences, with 9.5% to 10% occurring once and the leading ten covering more than 13%. CDR3 length: 14 residues. Germline assignment: CDR1 MNHNS and CDR2 SASEGT. V lost 8 bases and J 5 bases, leaving 18 bases between the germline ends. The sequencing sample was made of blood, either unsorted or a sorted T cell fraction (not recorded which). The chain has TRBV6-1 and TRBJ2-5; the D gene is possibly TRBD1 (5 bases). This clonotype was obtained from a female donor with ankylosing spondylitis or in good health (not recorded which). The CDR3 bases are TGTGCCAGCCAATCAGGGCAGGGAAGGGAGACCCAGTACTTC. Residues: CASQSGQGRETQYF.